This T cell receptor beta chain was captured in a study of blood T cell repertoires in COVID-19 (TCRdb year 2020). Regarding the research as a whole: Samples covering the acute and convalescent phases of COVID-19 were provided by collaborators in the United States, Italy and Spain. The samples were drawn from the first 160 participants of the ongoing ImmuneRACE study and from roughly 1,300 subjects provided by 6 global collaborators. The material from the prospective study consisted of cDNA or gDNA derived from T cells, B-cell-depleted T cells, or PBMCs. Where HLA class I and class II types were available, the types were taken from metadata supplied by the sample provider, not from assay-based typing. Deeply sampled blood TCRbeta repertoires from subjects exposed to, actively infected with, or recovered from COVID-19 were included in the dataset. The sample metadata nearly always contained a de-identified subject ID, COVID-19 status, age in years and sex. The repertoires were made available in a free public database intended to serve as a resource for research on the immune response to SARS-CoV-2. General study outcomes and caveats: The amount of clinical and demographic metadata varied by source and participant and was provided uncurated.

In the prospective study, participants were about 18 to 95 years old, resided in approximately 22 geographic areas of the United States, and were enrolled through a virtual design. In the prospective study, cohorts were assigned on the basis of participant-reported clinical history obtained from a screening survey and a study questionnaire. Recovered participants in ImmuneRACE Cohort 3 were defined by two consecutive negative NP/OP PCR tests, clearance by a healthcare professional, or resolution of symptoms. In the prospective study, whole blood, serum and a nasopharyngeal or oropharyngeal swab were collected from each participant by mobile phlebotomists. Over a roughly 2-month period, participants in the prospective study had the option of providing additional blood draws and questionnaires. Blood samples from the prospective study were shipped frozen or at room temperature prior to DNA extraction.

TCRbeta CDR3 regions were amplified from genomic DNA using the immunoSEQ Assay, a bias-controlled multiplex PCR. The original methods were these. The number of nucleated cells in each sample was estimated from the amplification of reference gene primers within the assay. To quantify the absolute abundance of each unique TCRbeta CDR3 rearrangement, sequence reads were collapsed and filtered. For each sample, productive Simpson clonality was calculated as the square root of Simpson's diversity index over productive rearrangements. The clones in this table, taken by TCRdb from immuneACCESS, are in-frame only. Not every clone is retained; where verified, under half of the shortfall comes from an unresolved V gene, and the cause of the rest is unknown. The V and J calls and clone size were taken over from that table, and D and trimming were inferred from the DNA. The sample yields about 400,000 clones; about 90% were counted once. The ten top clones hold under 3% of the sample.

From the cysteine up to the phenylalanine, the CDR3 has a length of 15 residues. Only the CDR3 part of the read is kept: 45 bases, read in frame from the first base. Based on the germline V gene (reference sequence), the CDR1 and CDR2 sequences are LNHDA and SQIVND. At the junction V is shortened by 0 bases and J by 4 bases, with 10 bases in between. Points on this clone: The clone's antigen remains unknown. No clone much larger than this one lies a single base away; base qualities are absent.

The sequenced sample consisted of PBMCs or T cells enriched from blood (not recorded which). The receptor chain draws on TRBV19 and TRBJ2-1, with an unclear D gene assignment. This TCR derives from a woman younger than 45 who had recovered from COVID-19. The nucleotides are TGTGCCAGTAGTATAGATCAGGATCCTTACAATGAGCAGTTCTTC. This sequence encodes CASSIDQDPYNEQFF.